This is a list of T cell receptor beta chains from one sample in a study of shared clonotypes between healthy human individuals. Some clones are missing from TCRdb's copy, which holds only in-frame ones; the method was immunoSEQ multiplex PCR. The sample comprises 450,000 to 600,000 clones, 70% to 80% of which are singletons, and 10% to 15% rests with the top ten. The material sequenced was PBMCs. These receptors all stem from a woman between 40 and 55 years old in good health. Some clones in this sample may be carry-over from other donors' samples. Each CDR3 is given with its conserved first and last residue. The D gene is left open where the match is weak. Rows give clone size only sometimes, using once, few, many, or a class for an expanded clone.

J gene	V gene	clone size	D gene	CDR3 DNA	CDR3 protein
TRBJ2-1	TRBV6-1	-	-	TGTGCCAGCAGTGAACTGGCGGGAATGGGCAATGAGCAGTTCTTC	CASSELAGMGNEQFF
TRBJ2-7	TRBV5-1	-	-	TGCGCCAGCAGCGTCGGTAGGGGAGCTGTCTACGAGCAGTACTTC	CASSVGRGAVYEQYF
TRBJ2-4	TRBV30	-	-	TGTGCCTGGAGTCGGCTAGCGTTTGCCAAAAACATTCAGTACTTC	CAWSRLAFAKNIQYF
TRBJ1-6	TRBV2	-	-	TGTGCCAGCTTATACCGGGACGGAGGGTATTCACCCCTCCACTTT	CASLYRDGGYSPLHF
TRBJ2-3	TRBV28	-	-	TGTGCCAGCAGTTTGACAGATACGCAGTATTTT	CASSLTDTQYF
TRBJ2-1	TRBV19	-	TRBD2	TGTGCCAGTAGTATTGGCGGGAGGGATAGGCATGAGCAGTTCTTC	CASSIGGRDRHEQFF
TRBJ2-1	TRBV7-9	-	-	TGTGCCAGCAGCTTAAGGGGGGGACCCTACAATGAGCAGTTCTTC	CASSLRGGPYNEQFF
TRBJ2-5	TRBV14	-	TRBD2	TGTGCCAGCAGCCAAGACCGGGGGGGGGCCCAGTACTTC	CASSQDRGGAQYF
TRBJ1-6	TRBV28	many	-	TGTGCCAGCAGTTTATTACAGGCCTATAATTCACCCCTCCACTTT	CASSLLQAYNSPLHF
TRBJ2-3	TRBV29-1	-	-	TGCAGCGTTGCCAGATCATTCACAGATACGCAGTATTTT	CSVARSFTDTQYF
TRBJ2-7	TRBV5-1	-	TRBD1	TGCGCCAGCAGCTTAGGGGACAGGGGGTACGAGCAGTACTTC	CASSLGDRGYEQYF
TRBJ1-3	TRBV2	-	TRBD1	TGTGCCAGCAGTTTGGACAGGATCTCTGGAAACACCATATATTTT	CASSLDRISGNTIYF
TRBJ1-2	TRBV18	few	-	TGTGCCAGCTCACCAGAAACAGGACACTATGGCTACACCTTC	CASSPETGHYGYTF
TRBJ1-1	TRBV5-4	-	-	TGTGCCAGCAGCTTGGATGGGCAGGCGGCGGACACTGAAGCTTTCTTT	CASSLDGQAADTEAFF
TRBJ1-3	TRBV6-6	-	TRBD1	TGTGCCAGCAGGTCCTGGGACAGGGCCTCTGGAAACACCATATATTTT	CASRSWDRASGNTIYF